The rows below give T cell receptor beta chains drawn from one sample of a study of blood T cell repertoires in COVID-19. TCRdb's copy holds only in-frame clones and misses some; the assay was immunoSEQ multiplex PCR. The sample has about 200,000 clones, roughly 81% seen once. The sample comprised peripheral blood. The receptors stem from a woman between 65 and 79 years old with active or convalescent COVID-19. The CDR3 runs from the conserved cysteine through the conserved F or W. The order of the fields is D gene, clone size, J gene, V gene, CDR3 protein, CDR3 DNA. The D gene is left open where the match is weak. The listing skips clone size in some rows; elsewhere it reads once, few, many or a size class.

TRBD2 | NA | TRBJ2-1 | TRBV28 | CASSLRLAATNEQFF | TGTGCCAGCAGTTTACGACTAGCGGCCACCAATGAGCAGTTCTTC
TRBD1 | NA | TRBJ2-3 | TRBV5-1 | CASSSGTGDDTQYF | TGCGCCAGCAGCTCCGGGACAGGCGACGATACGCAGTATTTT
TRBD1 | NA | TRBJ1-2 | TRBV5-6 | CASSLPGQGARLDGYTF | TGTGCCAGCAGCTTGCCGGGACAGGGGGCCAGACTGGATGGCTACACCTTC
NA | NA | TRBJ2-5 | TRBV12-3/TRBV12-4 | CASSIQETQYF | TGTGCCAGCAGCATCCAAGAGACCCAGTACTTC
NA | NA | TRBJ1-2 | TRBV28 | CASRPGTQVNYGYTF | TGTGCCAGCAGGCCCGGGACACAGGTTAACTATGGCTACACCTTC
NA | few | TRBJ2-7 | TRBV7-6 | CASSLDKGEQYF | TGTGCCAGCAGCTTAGACAAGGGGGAGCAGTACTTC
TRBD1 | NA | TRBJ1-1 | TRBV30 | CAWNRQGYGLAFF | TGTGCCTGGAATCGACAGGGCTACGGTTTGGCTTTCTTT
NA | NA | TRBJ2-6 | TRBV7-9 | CASSLMATYRGSGANVLTF | TGTGCCAGCAGCTTAATGGCCACCTATAGGGGGTCTGGGGCCAACGTCCTGACTTTC
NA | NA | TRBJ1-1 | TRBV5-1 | CASSGTASTEAFF | TGCGCCAGCAGCGGAACAGCTTCCACTGAAGCTTTCTTT
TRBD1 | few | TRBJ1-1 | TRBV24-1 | CATSRTGPNTEAFF | TGTGCCACCAGTAGGACAGGACCGAACACTGAAGCTTTCTTT
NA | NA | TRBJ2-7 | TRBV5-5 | CASSLTGPYEQYF | TGTGCCAGCAGCTTGACAGGACCCTACGAGCAGTACTTC
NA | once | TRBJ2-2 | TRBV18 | CASSATSTGELFF | TGTGCCAGCTCAGCCACTAGCACCGGGGAGCTGTTTTTT
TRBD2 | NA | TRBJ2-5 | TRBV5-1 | CASSTIPGGTQETQYF | TGCGCCAGCAGCACAATCCCCGGGGGGACCCAAGAGACCCAGTACTTC
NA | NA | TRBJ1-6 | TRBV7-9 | CASSLSGGRGNSPLHF | TGTGCCAGCAGCCTCAGTGGGGGCAGGGGTAATTCACCCCTCCACTTT
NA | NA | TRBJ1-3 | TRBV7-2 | CASSLIQGGSGNTIYF | TGTGCCAGCAGCTTGATACAGGGTGGCTCTGGAAACACCATATATTTT
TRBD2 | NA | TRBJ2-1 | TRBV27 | CASSFGLAGGSEQFF | TGTGCCAGCAGTTTTGGACTAGCGGGAGGCAGTGAGCAGTTCTTC
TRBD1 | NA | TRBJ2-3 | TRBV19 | CASSPGQGVGDTQYF | TGTGCCAGTAGTCCCGGACAGGGAGTGGGTGATACGCAGTATTTT
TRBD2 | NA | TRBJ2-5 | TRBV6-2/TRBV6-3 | CASSYPKTSGQETQYF | TGTGCCAGCAGTTACCCCAAGACTAGCGGGCAAGAGACCCAGTACTTC
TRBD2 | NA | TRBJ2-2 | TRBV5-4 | CASSLGAGVETGELFF | TGTGCCAGCAGCTTGGGTGCGGGAGTGGAGACCGGGGAGCTGTTTTTT
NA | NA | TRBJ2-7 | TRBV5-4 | CASSLLRGTVSYEQYF | TGTGCCAGCAGCTTGTTAAGGGGGACGGTGTCCTACGAGCAGTACTTC
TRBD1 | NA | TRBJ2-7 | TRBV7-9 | CASSATGQGSYEQYF | TGTGCCAGCAGCGCCACTGGACAGGGATCCTACGAGCAGTACTTC
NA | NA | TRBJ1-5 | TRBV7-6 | CASSLNHRGQPQHF | TGTGCCAGCAGCTTAAATCACCGGGGTCAGCCCCAGCATTTT
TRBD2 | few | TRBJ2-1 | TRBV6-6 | CASSPRTSVYNEQFF | TGTGCCAGCAGTCCCCGGACTAGCGTGTACAATGAGCAGTTCTTC
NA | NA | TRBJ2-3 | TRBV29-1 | CSVAESGDTQYF | TGCAGCGTTGCGGAGAGCGGGGATACGCAGTATTTT
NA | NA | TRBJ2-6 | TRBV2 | CASSSLGYGANVLTF | TGTGCCAGCAGTTCGTTGGGCTATGGGGCCAACGTCCTGACTTTC
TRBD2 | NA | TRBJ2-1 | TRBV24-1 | CATSGGAGVNNEQFF | TGTGCCACCAGTGGTGGAGCGGGAGTCAACAATGAGCAGTTCTTC
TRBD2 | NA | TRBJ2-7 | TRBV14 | CASSQVGLADYEQYF | TGTGCCAGCAGCCAAGTCGGCCTAGCGGACTACGAGCAGTACTTC
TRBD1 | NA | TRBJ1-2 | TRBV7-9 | CASSSSTGYTF | TGTGCCAGCAGCTCTTCGACAGGGTACACCTTC
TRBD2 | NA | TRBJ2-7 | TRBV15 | CATRSGSGSYEQYF | TGTGCCACCCGTAGCGGGAGTGGGTCCTACGAGCAGTACTTC
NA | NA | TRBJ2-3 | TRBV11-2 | CASSRSGRNTQYF | TGTGCCAGCAGCAGAAGTGGGAGGAATACGCAGTATTTT
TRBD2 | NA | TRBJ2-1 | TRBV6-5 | CASSSTGTSGSRGRFF | TGTGCCAGCAGTTCCACCGGGACTAGCGGGAGTCGGGGTCGGTTCTTC
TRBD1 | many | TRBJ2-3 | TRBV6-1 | CASSEVPGQFTDTQYF | TGTGCCAGCAGTGAAGTCCCGGGACAGTTCACAGATACGCAGTATTTT
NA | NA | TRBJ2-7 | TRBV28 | CASSTLGGSYEQYF | TGTGCCAGCAGCACCCTCGGAGGTTCCTACGAGCAGTACTTC
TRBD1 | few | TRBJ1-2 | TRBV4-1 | CASSQVGQLYGYTF | TGCGCCAGCAGCCAAGTGGGACAGCTCTATGGCTACACCTTC
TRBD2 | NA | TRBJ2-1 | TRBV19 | CATSRTSGRGYNEQFF | TGTGCCACGTCGAGAACTAGCGGGAGGGGTTACAATGAGCAGTTCTTC
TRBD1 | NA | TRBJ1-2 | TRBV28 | CASSLVGTGGYGYTF | TGTGCCAGCAGTTTAGTTGGGACAGGGGGCTATGGCTACACCTTC
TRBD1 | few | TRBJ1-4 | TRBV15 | CATSRVGTVRSNEKLFF | TGTGCCACCAGCAGAGTCGGGACAGTTAGATCTAATGAAAAACTGTTTTTT
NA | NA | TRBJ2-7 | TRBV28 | CASSLRDKVGF | TGTGCCAGCAGTTTAAGGGACAAGGTCGGCTTC
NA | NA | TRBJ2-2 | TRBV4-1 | CVSSQVGGTGELFF | TGCGTCAGCAGCCAAGTGGGGGGCACCGGGGAGCTGTTTTTT
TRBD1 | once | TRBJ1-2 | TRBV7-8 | CASSRQGNYGYTF | TGTGCCAGCAGCCGACAGGGGAACTATGGCTACACCTTC
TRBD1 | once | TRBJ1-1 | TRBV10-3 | CAISDSGTGGTEAFF | TGTGCCATCAGTGACTCCGGGACAGGGGGCACTGAAGCTTTCTTT
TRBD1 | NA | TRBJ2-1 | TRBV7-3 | CASSDGKGQVGFF | TGTGCCAGCAGCGACGGTAAGGGACAGGTGGGATTCTTC
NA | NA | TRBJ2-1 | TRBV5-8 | CASSFRATVSYNEQFF | TGTGCCAGCAGCTTCCGTGCGACAGTCTCCTACAATGAGCAGTTCTTC
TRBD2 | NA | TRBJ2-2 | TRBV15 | CATSRGLAGTTGELFF | TGTGCCACCAGCAGAGGACTAGCGGGAACCACCGGGGAGCTGTTTTTT
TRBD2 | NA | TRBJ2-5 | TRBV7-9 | CASRLRSDSGRGETQYF | TGTGCCAGCAGGCTCCGTTCGGACAGCGGGAGGGGTGAGACCCAGTACTTC
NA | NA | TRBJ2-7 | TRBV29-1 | CSVLDNYYEQYF | TGCAGCGTTCTGGACAACTACTACGAGCAGTACTTC
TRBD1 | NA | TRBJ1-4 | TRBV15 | CATGTLDRGPQSEKLFF | TGTGCCACGGGTACCTTGGACAGGGGGCCCCAGAGCGAAAAACTGTTTTTT
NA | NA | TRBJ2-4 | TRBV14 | CASSQDRDTREGIQYF | TGTGCCAGCAGCCAGGACCGGGACACAAGGGAGGGCATTCAGTACTTC
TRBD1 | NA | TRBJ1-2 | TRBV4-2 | CASSHQTGRGGYTF | TGTGCCAGCAGCCATCAGACAGGGCGGGGCGGCTACACCTTC
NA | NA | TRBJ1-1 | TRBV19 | CASSGPSGGTEAFF | TGTGCCAGTAGCGGGCCCTCCGGAGGTACTGAAGCTTTCTTT
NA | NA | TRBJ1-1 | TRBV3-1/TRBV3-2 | CASSHWGDAEAFF | TGTGCCAGCAGCCATTGGGGGGACGCTGAAGCTTTCTTT
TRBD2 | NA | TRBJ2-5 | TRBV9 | CASSVSGTSQETQYF | TGTGCCAGCAGCGTGTCCGGGACTAGCCAAGAGACCCAGTACTTC
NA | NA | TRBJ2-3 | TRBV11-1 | CASSSKISTDTQYF | TGTGCCAGCAGCTCAAAAATTAGCACAGATACGCAGTATTTT
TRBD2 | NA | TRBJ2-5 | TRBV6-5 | CASRAGRLKSQYF | TGTGCCAGCAGAGCGGGACGGTTAAAGTCCCAGTACTTC
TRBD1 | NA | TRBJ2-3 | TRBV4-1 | CASSQAQTGVTDTQYF | TGCGCCAGCAGCCAAGCCCAGACAGGGGTGACAGATACGCAGTATTTT
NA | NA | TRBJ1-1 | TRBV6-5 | CASIWGRDTEAFF | TGTGCCAGCATTTGGGGGCGCGATACTGAAGCTTTCTTT
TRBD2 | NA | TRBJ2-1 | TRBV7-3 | CASSLTGLAGPYNEQFF | TGTGCCAGCAGCTTAACGGGACTAGCGGGACCCTACAATGAGCAGTTCTTC